These 10 T cell receptor beta chains originate from one sample sequenced in a study of human T cells and chemical hapten exposure. Time point noted: patch test 2, 6 weeks after DPC sensitization. This sample's treatment: therapeutic diphenylcyclopropenone sensitization with weekly scalp DPC. A single record per CDR3 protein comes from TCRdb applying MiXCR to the RACE reads. The table lists 80,000 to 95,000 distinct CDR3 sequences, 11% of them singletons. This material consisted of whole blood, taken in connection with sensitization to the hapten diphenylcyclopropenone (DPC). The receptors derive from a man in his forties with alopecia areata. Some clones in this sample may be carry-over from other donors' samples.

The genes are TRBV28 and TRBJ2-3, with no clear D. In germline, CDR1 is MDHEN, CDR2 SYDVKM. V was trimmed by 6 bases and J by 4 bases, leaving 14 bases between them. The CDR3 length is 14 residues. CDR3 DNA sequence: TGTGCCAGCAGCCGGACGGGCGGCGCAGATACGCAGTATTTT. This codes for CASSRTGGADTQYF.

This clonotype was recorded at least ten times. The chain joins TRBV7-2 to TRBJ2-1; a weak D match, TRBD2 (6 bases). With 0 bases removed from V and 10 bases from J, the gap between germline ends came to 13 bases. The CDR3 sequence is 14 residues long. Germline CDR1 and CDR2: SGHTA and FQGNSA. CDR3 sequence reads: CASSLARRGNEQFF. DNA of the CDR3: TGTGCCAGCAGCTTAGCACGTCGGGGGAACGAGCAGTTCTTC.

This CDR3 is CASSLVVGSEQYV. CDR3 in DNA: TGTGCCAGCAGCTTAGTCGTCGGCTCCGAGCAGTACGTC. The chain combines TRBV7-2 with TRBJ2-7; D not resolved. Germline V gene sequence: CDR1 SGHTA, CDR2 FQGNSA. The CDR3 consists of 13 residues. Trimming shortened V by 1 base and J by 6 bases, and 10 bases separated the two germline ends.

This clonotype has only a few counts. The chain is built from TRBV3-1 and TRBJ1-6, with unresolved D. Trimming pared 4 bases from V and 0 bases from J, leaving 10 bases between. The germline V gene encodes CDR1 LGHDT and CDR2 YNNKEL (reference sequence). The CDR3 is made up of 16 amino acids. The CDR3 loop is CASSPVHSSYNSPLHF. The DNA for the CDR3 is TGTGCCAGCAGCCCGGTGCATAGCTCCTATAATTCACCCCTCCACTTT.

The genes are TRBV18 and TRBJ2-7; 7 bases agree with TRBD1. The CDR3 spans 15 residues. The trim removed 4 bases at V and 3 bases at J, leaving 9 bases unmatched. Germline CDR1 is KGHSH and CDR2 is LQKENI. The CDR3 coding sequence is TGTGCCAGCTCACTCAGGACAGGCCACCTCTACGAGCAGTACGTC. Translated: CASSLRTGHLYEQYV.

This sequence joins TRBV28 and TRBJ2-6; weak D call: TRBD1 (5 bases). The CDR3 runs to 16 residues. Trimming removed 2 bases from V and 2 bases from J, with 10 bases in between. CDR1 MDHEN and CDR2 SYDVKM come from the germline V gene. DNA for the CDR3: TGTGCCAGCAGTTTACAGGGATTACCTGGGGCCAACGTCCTGACTTTC. As protein: CASSLQGLPGANVLTF. The full variable domain, in which reference TRBV28 and TRBJ2-6 provide the parts outside the CDR3, is DVKVTQSSRYLVKRTGEKVFLECVQDMDHENMFWYRQDPGLGLRLIYFSYDVKMKEKGDIPEGYSVSREKKERFSLILESASTNQTSMYLCASSLQGLPGANVLTFGAGSRLTVL.

This clonotype was recorded a few times. V and J are TRBV15 and TRBJ1-5; maybe TRBD1 (6 bases). V dropped 0 bases and J dropped 2 bases, with 17 bases sitting between them. This CDR3 has 18 amino acids. The germline V gene encodes CDR1 LNHNV and CDR2 YYDKDF (reference sequence). The CDR3 loop is CATSREAGANLGNQPQHF. CDR3 bases: TGTGCCACCAGCAGAGAGGCGGGGGCGAATTTAGGCAATCAGCCCCAGCATTTT.

There are many counts of this clonotype. The V gene is TRBV18, the J gene TRBJ1-5; 9 nucleotides line up with TRBD1. Losses at the gene ends were 5 bases for V and 7 bases for J; bases not matched to a gene: 12. The length of the CDR3 is 16 residues. Germline CDR1 reads KGHSH; CDR2 reads LQKENI. The CDR3 bases are TGTGCCAGCTCAGTTCTACCGCGGGACAGGGAACAGCCCCAGCATTTT. Protein sequence: CASSVLPRDREQPQHF. The full variable domain, with the rest looked up from reference TRBV18 and TRBJ1-5, is NAGVMQNPRHLVRRRGQEARLRCSPMKGHSHVYWYRQLPEEGLKFMVYLQKENIIDESGMPKERFSAEFPKEGPSILRIQQVVRGDSAAYFCASSVLPRDREQPQHFGDGTRLSIL.

This clonotype turned up a few times. V and J are TRBV2 and TRBJ2-2; TRBD1 matches at 8 bases. CDR3 length: 16 residues. The V gene end was trimmed by 4 bases and the J gene end by 7 bases; junction bases not matched to a gene: 11. The germline gives CDR1 SNHLY, CDR2 FYNNEI. The CDR3 sequence: CASSVPRDRPNGELFF. In nucleotides, the CDR3 is TGTGCCAGCAGTGTTCCGCGGGACAGGCCAAACGGGGAGCTGTTTTTT.

At least ten counts were recorded for this clonotype. This chain uses TRBV5-1 with TRBJ2-3, with D perhaps TRBD2 (6 bases). Trimming removed 9 bases at V and 7 bases at J, with 27 bases between. This CDR3 has 16 amino acids. Germline loops: CDR1 SGHRS, CDR2 YFSETQ. CDR3: CATSEGWTVRRHTQYF. The CDR3 DNA follows: TGCGCCACCTCGGAGGGGTGGACGGTGAGGAGACATACGCAGTATTTT. Full variable domain (remainder filled in from reference TRBV5-1 and TRBJ2-3): KAGVTQTPRYLIKTRGQQVTLSCSPISGHRSVSWYQQTPGQGLQFLFEYFSETQRNKGNFPGRFSGRQFSNSRSEMNVSTLELGDSALYLCATSEGWTVRRHTQYFGPGTRLTVL.